This is a list of T cell receptor beta chains from one sample in a study of cytomegalovirus exposure and HLA in healthy donors. Clones were sequenced by immunoSEQ multiplex PCR, and TCRdb holds only the in-frame ones, with some missing. In the table there are over 150,000 clones, 65% to 80% of which are singletons. The sequenced material came from PBMCs. The receptors shown here come from a woman between 35 and 50 years old in good health and CMV-seropositive. Both conserved end residues are part of each CDR3. D genes are given only for firm matches. Clone size, where shown, is once, few, many, or a class for clones that have expanded.

J gene,V gene,clone size,D gene,CDR3 DNA,CDR3 protein
TRBJ2-1,TRBV10-3,NA,TRBD2,TGTGCCATCAGGGCTAGCGGAGTATACAATGAGCAGTTCTTC,CAIRASGVYNEQFF
TRBJ1-1,TRBV6-6,NA,NA,TGTGCCAGCAGTTACTCTCGAGGCAACACTGAAGCTTTCTTT,CASSYSRGNTEAFF
TRBJ2-1,TRBV6-5,NA,TRBD2,TGTGCCAGCAGTTTAACTAGCGGGAGTAACGATGAGCAGTTCTTC,CASSLTSGSNDEQFF
TRBJ2-1,TRBV5-1,NA,TRBD2,TGCGCCAGCAGCTTCACTAGCGGGAGAACCGATGAGCAGTTCTTC,CASSFTSGRTDEQFF
TRBJ1-1,TRBV7-9,NA,NA,TGTGCCAGTGGCCACGCGGGGAACACTGAAGCTTTCTTT,CASGHAGNTEAFF
TRBJ2-5,TRBV4-2,NA,TRBD2,TGTGCCAGCAGCCACGGACTAGCGGGAGGTCCCCCAGAGACCCAGTACTTC,CASSHGLAGGPPETQYF
TRBJ1-3,TRBV4-2,NA,NA,TGTGCCAGCAGCCAAGATCTTAAGCATTCCTCTGGAAACACCATATATTTT,CASSQDLKHSSGNTIYF
TRBJ1-6,TRBV4-1,few,NA,TGCGCCAGCAGCCGGGAAACAGGGAGTTCACCCCTCCACTTT,CASSRETGSSPLHF
TRBJ1-2,TRBV7-2,few,NA,TGTGCCAGCAGCCCAGGACAGAGTAACTATGGCTACACCTTC,CASSPGQSNYGYTF
TRBJ2-3,TRBV6-5,NA,NA,TGTGCCAGCAGTTACTCATCGGGGTCCTTGGGTGATACGCAGTATTTT,CASSYSSGSLGDTQYF
TRBJ2-5,TRBV10-2,few,TRBD2,TGCGCCAGCAGTGAGACAGGGACTAGCGGGAACGGGGCCCAGTACTTC,CASSETGTSGNGAQYF
TRBJ1-1,TRBV6-4,once,NA,TGTGCCAGCAGTGAGCAGGGCTCGGGCACTGAAGCTTTCTTT,CASSEQGSGTEAFF
TRBJ1-1,TRBV7-2,few,NA,TGTGCCAGCAGCTTAGGAGGGGGCACTGAAGCTTTCTTT,CASSLGGGTEAFF
TRBJ2-7,TRBV5-4,NA,TRBD1,TGTGCCAGCAGCTTGGACAGGGGAGCCTCCTACGAGCAGTACTTC,CASSLDRGASYEQYF
TRBJ1-2,TRBV2,few,TRBD1,TGTGCCAGCAGTGAGGAGGGGGCGCGGCGTGGCTACACCTTC,CASSEEGARRGYTF
TRBJ2-1,TRBV7-9,NA,TRBD2,TGTTCCAGCAGCTTTAACCCGGGACTAGCGGGAAGATCCTACAATGAGCAGTTCTTC,CSSSFNPGLAGRSYNEQFF
TRBJ1-2,TRBV19,NA,NA,TGTGCCAGTAGTATAACTCACGGGACTACTAACTATGGCTACACCTTC,CASSITHGTTNYGYTF
TRBJ1-4,TRBV4-1,NA,NA,TGCGCCAGCAGCCAAGCCGGGTTTCAAAATGAAAAACTGTTTTTT,CASSQAGFQNEKLFF
TRBJ1-2,TRBV19,NA,NA,TGTGCCAGTAGTATTAAATCAGCCTGGAAGGGGGACTATGGCTACACCTTC,CASSIKSAWKGDYGYTF
TRBJ2-1,TRBV5-1,NA,NA,TGCGCCAGCAGACAAGAACGCAATGAGCAGTTCTTC,CASRQERNEQFF
TRBJ2-3,TRBV25-1,NA,TRBD2,TGTGCCAGCAGTGAATGGCTAGCGGGAGGCACAGATACGCAGTATTTT,CASSEWLAGGTDTQYF
TRBJ2-3,TRBV5-1,NA,NA,TGCGCCAGCTGTCTGGGGGCTCCCACTAGCACAGATACGCAGTATTTT,CASCLGAPTSTDTQYF
TRBJ2-1,TRBV18,NA,NA,TGTGCCAGCTCACAACTAGCTAACTACAATGAGCAGTTCTTC,CASSQLANYNEQFF
TRBJ1-1,TRBV18,NA,NA,TGTGCCAGCTCACCGGGGGCGAACACTGAAGCTTTCTTT,CASSPGANTEAFF
TRBJ1-2,TRBV5-4,NA,TRBD1,TGTGCCAGCAGCTCGACAGGGCTTACGTCGGGCTACACCTTC,CASSSTGLTSGYTF
TRBJ1-1,TRBV7-9,NA,NA,TGTTCCAGCAGCTCTGATCAGGGTGAAGCTTTCTTT,CSSSSDQGEAFF
TRBJ1-5,TRBV19,NA,TRBD1,TGTGCCAGTAGGGCCGACAGGGGGGTTGGTGAGCCCCAGCATTTT,CASRADRGVGEPQHF
TRBJ2-7,TRBV4-3,few,NA,TGCGCCAGCAGCCAAGAAGCTGGCAGGGGATACGAGCAGTACTTC,CASSQEAGRGYEQYF
TRBJ1-1,TRBV7-9,once,NA,TGTTCCAGCAACTGGGGAGGGGAGAACACTGAAGCTTTCTTT,CSSNWGGENTEAFF